This entry concerns a single T cell receptor (beta chain). The entry originates in a study of blood T cell repertoires in COVID-19. Participants spanned ages about 18 to 100 years and resided in 24 US areas. Which cohort a participant joined came from the clinical history participants gave. During the 2 weeks before they entered the study, exposed participants had met someone with a PCR-confirmed or clinician-diagnosed COVID-19 case. Per the original data handling: Reference gene primer amplification yielded estimated nucleated cell counts. Only in-frame clones appear in the TCRdb table, and some are missing; sequencing was by immunoSEQ multiplex PCR. V and J calls and clone size are those listed in that table; D and trimming were worked out from the DNA. This table has 200,000 or so clones, approximately 88% appearing once. The germline CDR1 and CDR2 sequences are MGHRA and YSYEKL. The CDR3 runs 18 residues. Trimming left V 1 base short and J 0 bases short, with 18 bases between.

The receptor's source is a woman in her 30s who had been exposed to COVID-19. The specimen sequenced was PBMCs or T cells enriched from blood (not recorded which). The chain joins TRBV4-1 to TRBJ1-2, with a possible D match to TRBD1 (6 bases). The DNA for the CDR3 is TGCGCCAGCAGCCAAGCTCTTAACACAGGGATTCCTAACTATGGCTACACCTTC. Encoded protein: CASSQALNTGIPNYGYTF.